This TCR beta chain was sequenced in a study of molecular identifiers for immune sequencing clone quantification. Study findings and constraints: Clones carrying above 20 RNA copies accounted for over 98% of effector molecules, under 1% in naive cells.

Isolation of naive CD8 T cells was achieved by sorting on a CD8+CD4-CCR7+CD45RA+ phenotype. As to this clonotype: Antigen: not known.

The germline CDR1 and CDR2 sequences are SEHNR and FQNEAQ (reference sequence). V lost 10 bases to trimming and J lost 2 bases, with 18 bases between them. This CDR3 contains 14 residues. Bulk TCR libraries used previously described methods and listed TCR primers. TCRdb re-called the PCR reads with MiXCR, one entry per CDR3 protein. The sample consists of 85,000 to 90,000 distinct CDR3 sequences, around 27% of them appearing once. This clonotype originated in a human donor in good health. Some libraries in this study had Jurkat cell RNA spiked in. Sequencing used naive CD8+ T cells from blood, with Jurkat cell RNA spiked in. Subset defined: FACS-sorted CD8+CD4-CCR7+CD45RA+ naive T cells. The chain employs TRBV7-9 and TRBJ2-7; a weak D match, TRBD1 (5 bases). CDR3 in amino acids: CATDSAQDTYEQYF. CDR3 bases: TGTGCCACCGACTCGGCCCAGGACACCTACGAGCAGTACTTC.